The TCR beta chain described here comes from a study of T cell repertoires in ileal Crohn's disease. Study-level information: Every patient was operated on for stricturing (about 60%) or penetrating (about 39%) complications.

Libraries were prepared by immunoSEQ multiplex PCR; TCRdb keeps only in-frame clonotypes and omits some of them. The sample records about 12,000 clones, 82% being singletons. Time point reported: neoterminal ileum biopsy at postoperative endoscopy, about 6 months after surgery. The source of this sequence is an adult with Crohn's disease. The sequencing input was ileal tissue.

CDR3 sequence: CASTDGRSEKLFF. The CDR3 DNA follows: TGTGCCAGCACCGACGGTCGGAGTGAAAAACTGTTTTTT. The rearrangement uses TRBV2 and TRBJ1-4; D not resolved. This CDR3 region has 13 residues. CDR1 and CDR2 from the germline V gene are SNHLY and FYNNEI. V dropped 7 bases and J dropped 7 bases, with 13 bases sitting between them.